This entry concerns a single T cell receptor (beta chain). Which antigen it targets is not known. No base-level quality is on record; no much larger clone is a single base apart. The data were obtained in a study of T cell responses to AZD1222 COVID-19 vaccine (dated by TCRdb to the early 2020s). About the full investigation: A total of more than 230 trial participants underwent TCR sequencing, of whom some 210 received two doses of AZD1222 and about 26 received two doses of the MenACWY control vaccine. Enrollment into the trials was organized by age into subgroups of 18-55, 56-69 and 70-plus years, and those subgroups contained about 160, 30 and 59 TCR-sequenced participants, respectively.

In light of the paper, this sample's time point label describes: about 28 days (+/-7) after the second vaccine dose. AZD1222 recipients with second doses at about 4 weeks or about 12 weeks were pooled, because spike-specific TCR depth and breadth did not differ between schedules. Vaccinee samples were obtained from the UK trials COV001 and COV002, which included a single-blind randomized controlled phase 2/3 trial of AZD1222 (ChAdOx1 nCoV-19) in healthy adults. Trial participant PBMC samples were collected at day 0 and day 28 after the second dose for TCRbeta chain sequencing. The CDR3 regions of human TCRbeta chains were analyzed by immunosequencing. In the source study's methods: Repertoire TCRs were checked for matches against a reference library of SARS-CoV-2-specific TCRs that had been generated using the MIRA antigen-specificity platform. Breadth was defined as the fraction of unique TCRs that were SARS-CoV-2-associated, and depth was defined as the fraction of total T cells that were SARS-CoV-2-associated. Using the MIRA data, every spike-specific TCR was mapped to the spike region that the TCR reacted to and assigned to either a CD4 or a CD8 class. Log10-transformed breadth and depth values were compared by one-way ANOVA with Sidak's multiple comparisons tests. The source is immuneACCESS, and TCRdb retained only in-frame sequences with V and J called. Part of the clones is not carried over; for the studies checked, unresolved V genes explain less than half of this, and the remainder is unexplained. V, J and clone size are taken as reported in that table, and D and trimming were inferred from the DNA itself. In this sample the table shows 200,000 or so clones, roughly 92% of which occur a single time. 1% of the sample belongs to the ten largest clones.

CDR1 SGHTA and CDR2 FQGNSA were looked up in the germline V gene. From V the trimming removes 8 bases and from J it removes 6 bases, while the gene matches leave 10 bases of the junction unaccounted for. The CDR3, from cysteine to phenylalanine, totals 14 residues. The entry retains the CDR3 DNA only, 42 bases that are in frame from base 1. Broader findings and caveats from the paper: A significant rise in spike-specific TCR breadth and depth was observed after two AZD1222 doses relative to day 0 and relative to MenACWY recipients. The whole spike protein was spanned by vaccine-associated CD4 TCRs, and dominant responses were seen in regions 160-218 and 743-854. No day 14 peak-response samples were available, so repertoires were characterized only after the peak T cell response. In the small 56-69-year group, the increase in depth fell short of significance, most likely because of low power. Reportedly, close to half of the unique spike-specific TCRs recognized epitopes lying outside the regions that are mutated in the B.1.351 and B.1.1.7 variants. Most participants were white British and females outnumbered males, and the authors suggested that clonal diversity may have been underestimated. Only five or six AZD1222 recipients were SARS-CoV-2 seropositive at baseline, limiting conclusions about previously exposed vaccinees.

The sequence was obtained from an adult who received the AZD1222 COVID-19 vaccine. Here the chain combines TRBV7-2 and TRBJ2-7; the junction holds 10 bases that match TRBD1. This specimen was peripheral blood, taken 28 days after the second AZD1222 dose. The CDR3 sequence is CASRTGTGALEQYF. Here is the DNA: TGTGCCAGCCGGACCGGGACAGGGGCGCTCGAGCAGTACTTC.